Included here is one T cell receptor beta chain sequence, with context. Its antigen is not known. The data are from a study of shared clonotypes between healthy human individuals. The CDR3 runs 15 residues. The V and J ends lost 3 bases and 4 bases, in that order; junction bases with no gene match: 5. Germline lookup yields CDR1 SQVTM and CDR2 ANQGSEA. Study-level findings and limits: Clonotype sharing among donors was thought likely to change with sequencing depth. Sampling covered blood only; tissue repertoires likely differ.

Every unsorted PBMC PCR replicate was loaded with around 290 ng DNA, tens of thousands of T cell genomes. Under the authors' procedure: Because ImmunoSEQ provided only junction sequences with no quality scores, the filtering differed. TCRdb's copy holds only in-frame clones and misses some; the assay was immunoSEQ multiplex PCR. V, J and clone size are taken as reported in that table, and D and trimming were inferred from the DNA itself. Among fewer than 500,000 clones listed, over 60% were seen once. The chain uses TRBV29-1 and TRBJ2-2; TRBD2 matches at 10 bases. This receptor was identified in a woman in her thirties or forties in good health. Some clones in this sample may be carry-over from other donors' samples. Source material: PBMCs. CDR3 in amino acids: CSVEETSGRTGELFF. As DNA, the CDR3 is TGCAGCGTTGAGGAGACTAGCGGGCGCACCGGGGAGCTGTTTTTT.